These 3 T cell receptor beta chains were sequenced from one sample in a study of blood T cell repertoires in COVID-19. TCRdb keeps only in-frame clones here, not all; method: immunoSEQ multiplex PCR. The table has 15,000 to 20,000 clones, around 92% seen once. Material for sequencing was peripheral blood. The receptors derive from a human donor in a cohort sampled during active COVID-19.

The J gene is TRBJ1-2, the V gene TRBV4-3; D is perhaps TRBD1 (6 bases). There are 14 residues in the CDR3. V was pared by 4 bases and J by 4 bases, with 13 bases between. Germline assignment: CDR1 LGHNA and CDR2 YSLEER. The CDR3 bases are TGCGCCAGCAGCCCTACGGGGGGCGGCTATGGCTACACCTTC. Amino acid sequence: CASSPTGGGYGYTF.

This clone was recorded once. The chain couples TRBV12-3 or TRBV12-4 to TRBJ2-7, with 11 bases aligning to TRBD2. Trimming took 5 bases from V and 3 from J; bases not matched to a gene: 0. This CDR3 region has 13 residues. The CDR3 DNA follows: TGTGCCAGCAGTACTAGCGGGGGCTACGAGCAGTACTTC. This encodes CASSTSGGYEQYF.

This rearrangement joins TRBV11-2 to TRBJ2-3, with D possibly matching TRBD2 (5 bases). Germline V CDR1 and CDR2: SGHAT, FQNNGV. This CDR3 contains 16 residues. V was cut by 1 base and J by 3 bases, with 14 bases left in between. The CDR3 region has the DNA TGTGCCAGCAGCTTAGTTGGCCCCCGGGGAACAGATACGCAGTATTTT. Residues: CASSLVGPRGTDTQYF.